Listed here are 17 T cell receptor beta chains from one sample, sequenced in a study of blood T cell repertoires in COVID-19. TCRdb keeps only in-frame clones here, not all; method: immunoSEQ multiplex PCR. This table holds fewer than 200,000 clones, around 82% found once. The sample comprised PBMCs or T cells enriched from blood (not recorded which). These receptors came from a woman aged 60 to 75 with acute COVID-19.

The gene calls are TRBV13 and TRBJ1-2, with D uncertain. Germline lookup yields CDR1 PRHDT and CDR2 FYEKMQ (reference sequence). Trimming cost V 4 bases and J 8 bases, with 8 bases left between them. The CDR3 has 11 amino acids. In DNA form, the CDR3 reads TGTGCCAGCAGCTCGTCTAAGGGCTACACCTTC. Translated: CASSSSKGYTF.

On this clone: In the same sample, other DNA sequences code for this CDR3. The genes are TRBV5-1 and TRBJ2-5; D not resolved. The V and J ends lost 0 bases and 1 base respectively, with 7 bases between them. The CDR3 extends over 14 amino acids. CDR1 SGHRS and CDR2 YFSETQ come from the germline V gene. The CDR3 DNA is TGCGCCAGCAGCTTGGACAGCAGCCAAGAGACCCAGTACTTC. This translates into CASSLDSSQETQYF.

This chain connects TRBV7-2 to TRBJ1-5, with a weak D call TRBD1 (5 bases). The CDR3 runs to 14 residues. V was trimmed by 5 bases and J by 4 bases, leaving 12 bases between them. Germline CDR1 SGHTA, CDR2 FQGNSA. The CDR3 DNA reads TGTGCCAGCAGCCCGGCGGGGGGGAATCAGCCCCAGCATTTT. Its translation: CASSPAGGNQPQHF.

The chain employs TRBV7-2 and TRBJ2-1; D perhaps matches TRBD2 (5 bases). Germline V gives CDR1 SGHTA, CDR2 FQGNSA. The V end lost 5 bases, the J end lost 6 bases, and 11 bases lay between the germline ends. CDR3 length equals 13 residues. The CDR3 loop is CASSPLTSNEQFF. CDR3 in DNA: TGTGCCAGCAGCCCGTTAACTAGCAATGAGCAGTTCTTC.

This rearrangement joins TRBV6-5 to TRBJ2-3; D perhaps matches TRBD1 (5 bases). Trimming took 0 bases from V and 3 from J, leaving 10 bases between them. Germline V CDR1 and CDR2: MNHEY, SVGAGI. This CDR3 spans 15 amino acids. DNA for the CDR3: TGTGCCAGCAGTTACTCACAGGCTGGGACAGATACGCAGTATTTT. Protein sequence: CASSYSQAGTDTQYF.

The J gene is TRBJ2-5, the V gene TRBV6-4, with D tentatively TRBD1 (6 bases). The CDR3 totals 13 residues. Germline CDR1 reads MRHNA; CDR2 reads SNTAGT. Trimming took 6 bases from V and 1 from J, leaving 9 bases between them. CDR3 loop: CASSRQAQETQYF. In DNA, the CDR3 is TGTGCCAGCAGCCGACAGGCCCAAGAGACCCAGTACTTC.

This chain uses TRBV11-2 with TRBJ2-1; TRBD2 might be the D (7 bases). This CDR3 has 14 residues. Germline CDR1 SGHAT, CDR2 FQNNGV. Trimming took off 3 bases at V and 7 bases at J, with 13 bases between the two ends. In nucleotides, the CDR3 is TGTGCCAGCAGCTTTAGGGGGGGGCGGAATGAGCAGTTCTTC. This gives the protein CASSFRGGRNEQFF.

The CDR3 DNA follows: TGTGCCAGCAGGCCCCCGAGCTCCTATAATTCACCCCTCCACTTT. This gives the protein CASRPPSSYNSPLHF. J is TRBJ1-6 and V is TRBV25-1, with D uncertain. The CDR3 sequence is 15 residues long. Between the trimmed V and J ends, which lost 6 bases and 0 bases, there was a span of 9 bases. Per germline, CDR1 MGHDK and CDR2 SYGVNS.

J is TRBJ1-2 and V is TRBV19; TRBD1 matches at 7 bases. Germline CDR1 LNHDA, CDR2 SQIVND (reference sequence). This CDR3 comprises 15 residues. V lost 6 bases to trimming and J lost 0 bases; unmatched junction nucleotides: 7. In DNA form, the CDR3 reads TGTGCCAGTAGAGGGGGGACAGAAGCTAACTATGGCTACACCTTC. As protein: CASRGGTEANYGYTF.

This chain uses TRBV11-3 with TRBJ2-3; 12 bases map to TRBD2. This CDR3 has 16 residues. The V segment lost 5 bases and the J segment 2 bases; nucleotides outside the gene matches: 5. Germline CDR1 and CDR2: SGHNT and YENEEA. For the CDR3, the DNA is TGTGCCAGCAGCCCTGGACTAGCGGGGCCCACAGATACGCAGTATTTT. Residues: CASSPGLAGPTDTQYF. Drawing the rest from reference TRBV11-3 and TRBJ2-3, the complete variable domain is EAGVVQSPRYKIIEKKQPVAFWCNPISGHNTLYWYLQNLGQGPELLIRYENEEAVDDSQLPKDRFSAERLKGVDSTLKIQPAELGDSAVYLCASSPGLAGPTDTQYFGPGTRLTVL.

J is TRBJ1-5 and V is TRBV6-5; D remains unclear. V was clipped by 4 bases and J by 4 bases, with 11 bases between them. CDR1 MNHEY and CDR2 SVGAGI come from the germline V gene. CDR3 length equals 14 residues. The CDR3 coding sequence is TGTGCCAGCAGTTGGAGGGCAGGTAATCAGCCCCAGCATTTT. Translating it yields CASSWRAGNQPQHF.

The genes are TRBV20-1 and TRBJ1-2; 11 bases line up with TRBD1. CDR1 is DFQATT and CDR2 is SNEGSKA in the germline V gene (reference sequence). J gave up 8 bases and V 6 bases, and 2 bases lay outside the gene matches. The CDR3 is 11 amino acids. The CDR3 DNA is TGCAGTGCCCGGACAGGGGGCGGCTACACCTTC. Translated, it gives CSARTGGGYTF.

This chain links TRBV7-9 with TRBJ2-5; D gene unclear. In germline, CDR1 is SEHNR, CDR2 FQNEAQ (reference sequence). The V end lost 1 base, the J end lost 0 bases, and 9 bases lay between the germline ends. The CDR3 length is 15 residues. Here the CDR3 DNA reads TGTGCCAGCAGCTTAGTCTTCCAGTACCAAGAGACCCAGTACTTC. This gives the protein CASSLVFQYQETQYF.

The chain joins TRBV19 to TRBJ1-3; 8 nucleotides line up with TRBD1. V trimming: 5 bases; J trimming: 0 bases; junction bases outside the gene matches: 6. The CDR3 covers 16 residues. The V gene's germline CDR1 is LNHDA and CDR2 SQIVND (reference sequence). The CDR3 here is CASSAGTGFSGNTIYF. CDR3 in DNA: TGTGCCAGTAGTGCTGGGACAGGTTTCTCTGGAAACACCATATATTTT.

V is TRBV28 and J is TRBJ1-1; weak D call: TRBD1 (6 bases). V was pared by 6 bases and J by 5 bases, with 22 bases between. Germline V CDR1 and CDR2: MDHEN, SYDVKM. The CDR3 runs to 16 residues. The CDR3, as DNA: TGTGCCAGCAGCAGAGGGGGGGGGCCGTCTGTAACTGAAGCTTTCTTT. Its protein is CASSRGGGPSVTEAFF.

The J gene is TRBJ2-6, the V gene TRBV19, with 8 bases fitting TRBD1. V dropped 5 bases and J dropped 2; count of bases not matched to a gene: 2. This CDR3 contains 15 residues. From germline, CDR1 is LNHDA and CDR2 SQIVND (reference sequence). The CDR3 loop reads CASSVDRAGANVLTF. In DNA, the CDR3 is TGTGCCAGTAGTGTGGACAGGGCTGGGGCCAACGTCCTGACTTTC.

There are a few counts of this clone. The chain recombines TRBV7-9 with TRBJ2-5; D gene ambiguous. Germline lookup yields CDR1 SEHNR and CDR2 FQNEAQ (reference sequence). This CDR3 is built from 14 residues. Trimming shortened V by 3 bases and J by 0 bases, and 8 bases separated the two germline ends. The CDR3 is CASSLMRNQETQYF. The CDR3 nucleotides read TGTGCCAGCAGCTTGATGAGGAACCAAGAGACCCAGTACTTC.